Shown below are 5 T cell receptor beta chains from a single sample sequenced in a study of neurological immune-mediated disorders. From the 5' RACE reads, TCRdb called clonotypes with MiXCR, one entry per CDR3 protein. The data hold roughly 90,000 distinct CDR3 sequences, with under 4.5% observed a single time. The sequenced material came from PBMCs. Source of these receptors: a woman between 45 and 60 years old with multiple sclerosis.

In this sample, this clonotype turned up many times. The chain employs TRBV7-2 and TRBJ2-7, with 7 bases that match TRBD1. There are 16 residues in the CDR3. The germline V gene has CDR1 SGHTA and CDR2 FQGNSA. After removal of 3 bases from V and 2 bases from J, the junction contained 10 bases not matched to a gene. For the CDR3, the DNA is TGTGCCAGCAGCTTTTCAGGACAGGCGTGGACCTACGAGCAGTACTTC. Protein: CASSFSGQAWTYEQYF.

This clonotype was observed at least ten times. The chain employs TRBV6-5 and TRBJ1-2, with 8 positions matching TRBD1. Germline loops: CDR1 MNHEY, CDR2 SVGAGI. Germline trimming cut 0 bases from V and 4 bases from J; bases unmatched to any gene: 7. This CDR3 spans 16 amino acids. The CDR3 sequence is CASSYSAGQDFYGYTF. The CDR3 DNA reads TGTGCCAGCAGTTACTCGGCGGGACAGGACTTCTATGGCTACACCTTC.

This clonotype was seen many times. This chain connects TRBV6-5 to TRBJ1-2; D ambiguous. Trimming removed 4 bases from V and 7 bases from J, with 7 bases in between. Looked up from germline, CDR1 is MNHEY and CDR2 is SVGAGI. The CDR3 has 11 amino acids. The CDR3 reads CASSWGRGYTF. Here the CDR3 DNA reads TGTGCCAGCAGTTGGGGTCGTGGCTACACCTTC.

This clonotype has ten or more counts. V gene TRBV28 combines with J gene TRBJ2-3, with a possible D match to TRBD2 (7 bases). Germline values: CDR1 MDHEN, CDR2 SYDVKM. V shed 7 bases and J shed 1 base, with 15 bases lying between them. The CDR3 covers 15 residues. CDR3 sequence (DNA): TGTGCCAGCACCGAGACGGGGGGCGGCACAGATACGCAGTATTTT. This sequence encodes CASTETGGGTDTQYF.

This clonotype was counted ten times or more. The chain uses TRBV7-9 and TRBJ2-5; 12 bases fit TRBD2. Germline V gene sequence: CDR1 SEHNR, CDR2 FQNEAQ (reference sequence). With 0 bases clipped from V and 2 bases from J, the junction kept 1 base outside the gene matches. The CDR3 sequence is 16 residues long. The CDR3 loop is CASSLALAGGQETQYF. CDR3 in DNA: TGTGCCAGCAGCTTAGCACTAGCGGGGGGACAAGAGACCCAGTACTTC.